What follows are 8 T cell receptor beta chains derived from one specimen sequenced in a study of blood T cell repertoires in COVID-19 (dated by TCRdb to about 2020). Library generation was performed with the immunoSEQ multiplex PCR assay. TCRdb obtained this table from immuneACCESS and retained in-frame rearrangements with V and J assigned. These tables miss some clones; where compared with another copy, unresolved V genes account for less than half of the shortfall, and the remainder is unexplained. This sample is represented by about 250,000 clones; 81% of them were singletons. The ten largest clonotypes hold about 7.4% of the sample. Input material: peripheral blood. The receptor source for this set is an elderly woman with acute or convalescent COVID-19.

The rearrangement joins TRBV2 to TRBJ1-2; 7 bases align to TRBD1. This CDR3 region has 14 residues. The germline CDR1 and CDR2 sequences are SNHLY and FYNNEI. Trimming took 5 bases from V and 2 from J; bases not matched to a gene: 5. In nucleotides, the CDR3 is TGTGCCAGCAGTAAGGGGGCCCTAAACTATGGCTACACCTTC. Encoded protein: CASSKGALNYGYTF.

The chain combines TRBV28 with TRBJ1-3; D may be TRBD1 (5 bases). This CDR3 spans 16 amino acids. Per the germline V gene, CDR1 is MDHEN and CDR2 is SYDVKM. V was pared by 6 bases and J by 0 bases, with 15 bases between. The CDR3 sequence is CASRPRGLLSGNTIYF. In DNA form, the CDR3 reads TGTGCCAGCAGACCCCGGGGACTGCTCTCTGGAAACACCATATATTTT.

The chain employs TRBV5-1 and TRBJ1-3; D call uncertain. Germline V gene sequence: CDR1 SGHRS, CDR2 YFSETQ. V was cut by 0 bases and J by 1 base, with 11 bases left in between. This CDR3 region has 16 residues. In nucleotides, the CDR3 is TGCGCCAGCAGCTTGGCAGTGGCACCATCTGGAAACACCATATATTTT. This encodes CASSLAVAPSGNTIYF.

The V call is TRBV18, the J call TRBJ2-3; 7 bases match TRBD2. The CDR3 has 14 residues. Germline CDR1 is KGHSH and CDR2 is LQKENI. The junction had 4 bases not matched to a gene; V was cut back by 3 bases and J by 4 bases. The CDR3 protein is CASSPGLVPDTQYF. The CDR3 DNA sequence: TGTGCCAGCTCACCCGGACTAGTCCCAGATACGCAGTATTTT. Full variable domain (missing parts from reference TRBV18 and TRBJ2-3): NAGVMQNPRHLVRRRGQEARLRCSPMKGHSHVYWYRQLPEEGLKFMVYLQKENIIDESGMPKERFSAEFPKEGPSILRIQQVVRGDSAAYFCASSPGLVPDTQYFGPGTRLTVL.

This sequence joins TRBV3-1 (or the pseudogene TRBV3-2) and TRBJ1-2; D is undetermined. V lost 0 bases, J lost 8 bases, and 10 bases lay in between. Germline-derived CDR1 and CDR2 are LGHDT and YNNKEL (reference sequence). The CDR3 is made up of 13 amino acids. The CDR3 is CASSQESRSGYTF. CDR3 DNA sequence: TGTGCCAGCAGCCAAGAGAGTCGGTCGGGCTACACCTTC.

The V call is TRBV28, the J call TRBJ2-2, with D tentatively TRBD1 (6 bases). This CDR3 has 16 amino acids. The germline gives CDR1 MDHEN, CDR2 SYDVKM. Deletions cut 7 bases from V and 9 bases from J, with 24 bases between. The DNA for the CDR3 is TGTGCCAGCATCGAAGGGGGTAGACTATCGACTAGGGAGCTGTTTTTT. This translates into CASIEGGRLSTRELFF.

This clone has just one count. The chain couples TRBV7-8 to TRBJ1-1, with D possibly matching TRBD1 (6 bases). Germline V gene lookup returns CDR1 SGHVS and CDR2 FQNEAQ. V was shortened by 4 bases and J by 1 base, with 16 bases between the two germline ends. CDR3 length: 16 residues. Written as DNA, the CDR3 is TGTGCCAGCAGCTCCATTAACAGGGTCCCGAACACTGAAGCTTTCTTT. It is translated as CASSSINRVPNTEAFF.

The chain uses TRBV27 and TRBJ1-6; 8 bases align to TRBD1. This CDR3 has 15 residues. Germline loops: CDR1 MNHEY, CDR2 SMNVEV (reference sequence). The V gene end was trimmed by 6 bases and the J gene end by 6 bases; junction bases not matched to a gene: 7. Written as DNA, the CDR3 is TGTGCCAGCAGCAGAGACAGGGGTGTTAATTCACCCCTCCACTTT. It encodes CASSRDRGVNSPLHF.